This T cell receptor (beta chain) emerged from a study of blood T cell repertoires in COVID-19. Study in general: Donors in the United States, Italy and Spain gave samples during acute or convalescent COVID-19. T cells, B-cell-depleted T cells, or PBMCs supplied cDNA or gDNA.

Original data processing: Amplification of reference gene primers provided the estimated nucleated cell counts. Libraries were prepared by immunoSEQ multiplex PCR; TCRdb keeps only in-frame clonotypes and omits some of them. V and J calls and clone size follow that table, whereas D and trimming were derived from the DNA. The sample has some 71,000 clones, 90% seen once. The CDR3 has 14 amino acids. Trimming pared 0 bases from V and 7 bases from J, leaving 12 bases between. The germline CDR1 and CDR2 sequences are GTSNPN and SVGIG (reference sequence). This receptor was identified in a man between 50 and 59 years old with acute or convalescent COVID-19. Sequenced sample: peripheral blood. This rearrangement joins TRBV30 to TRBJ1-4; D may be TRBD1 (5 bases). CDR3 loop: CAWSVGGASEKLFF. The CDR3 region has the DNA TGTGCCTGGAGTGTAGGAGGGGCTAGTGAAAAACTGTTTTTT.